This is a list of T cell receptor beta chains from one sample in a study of blood T cell repertoires in COVID-19. Assay: immunoSEQ multiplex PCR; the TCRdb copy retains only in-frame clones and omits some. Found here are approximately 80,000 clones, roughly 82% of them singletons; the top ten hold more than 9%. The sample taken for sequencing was peripheral blood. Source of these receptors: a man in his 60s with acute or convalescent COVID-19. Both conserved end residues are part of each CDR3. Fields, in order: CDR3 protein, CDR3 DNA, clone size, V gene, J gene, D gene. The D gene is left open where the match is weak. A row's size may be missing; if present it is once, few, many or a size class.

CDR3 protein: CSASNRYGYTF
CDR3 DNA: TGCAGTGCTAGTAATCGCTATGGCTACACCTTC
clone size: NA
V gene: TRBV20-1
J gene: TRBJ1-2
D gene: NA

CDR3 protein: CASSPDSQIEAFF
CDR3 DNA: TGTGCCAGCAGCCCGGACAGCCAAATCGAAGCTTTCTTT
clone size: NA
V gene: TRBV13
J gene: TRBJ1-1
D gene: NA

CDR3 protein: CASSRQAQANYGYTF
CDR3 DNA: TGTGCCAGCAGCAGACAGGCTCAAGCTAACTATGGCTACACCTTC
clone size: many
V gene: TRBV6-5
J gene: TRBJ1-2
D gene: NA

CDR3 protein: CASSLGAGGGYNEQFF
CDR3 DNA: TGTGCCAGCAGCTTGGGAGCGGGAGGAGGATACAATGAGCAGTTCTTC
clone size: NA
V gene: TRBV5-4
J gene: TRBJ2-1
D gene: TRBD2

CDR3 protein: CASAPWTGAPGYTF
CDR3 DNA: TGTGCCAGCGCTCCCTGGACAGGGGCCCCAGGCTACACCTTC
clone size: NA
V gene: TRBV27
J gene: TRBJ1-2
D gene: TRBD1

CDR3 protein: CASSTQGGSYEQYF
CDR3 DNA: TGTGCCAGCAGCACCCAGGGAGGTTCCTACGAGCAGTACTTC
clone size: NA
V gene: TRBV5-5
J gene: TRBJ2-7
D gene: NA

CDR3 protein: CASSQKGTGATYNEQFF
CDR3 DNA: TGCGCCAGCAGTCAAAAGGGGACAGGAGCTACCTACAATGAGCAGTTCTTC
clone size: NA
V gene: TRBV23-1
J gene: TRBJ2-1
D gene: TRBD1

CDR3 protein: CASSLSGNPTGANVLTF
CDR3 DNA: TGCGCCAGCAGCCTTTCGGGTAATCCCACTGGGGCCAACGTCCTGACTTTC
clone size: NA
V gene: TRBV5-1
J gene: TRBJ2-6
D gene: NA

CDR3 protein: CASSYVIQGQRNQPQHF
CDR3 DNA: TGTGCCAGCAGTTACGTCATCCAGGGGCAGAGAAATCAGCCCCAGCATTTT
clone size: NA
V gene: TRBV6-2/TRBV6-3
J gene: TRBJ1-5
D gene: NA

CDR3 protein: CASRITGDPYEQYF
CDR3 DNA: TGTGCCAGCAGGATAACAGGGGACCCCTACGAGCAGTACTTC
clone size: NA
V gene: TRBV5-8
J gene: TRBJ2-7
D gene: TRBD1

CDR3 protein: CASSQGGTHQETQYF
CDR3 DNA: TGTGCCAGCAGCCAGGGAGGGACACACCAAGAGACCCAGTACTTC
clone size: NA
V gene: TRBV3-1/TRBV3-2
J gene: TRBJ2-5
D gene: NA

CDR3 protein: CASNQTGGNQPQHF
CDR3 DNA: TGTGCCAGCAACCAGACAGGGGGCAATCAGCCCCAGCATTTT
clone size: NA
V gene: TRBV2
J gene: TRBJ1-5
D gene: TRBD1

CDR3 protein: CASSTQGAPDGYTF
CDR3 DNA: TGCGCCAGCAGCACACAGGGGGCACCTGATGGCTACACCTTC
clone size: once
V gene: TRBV5-1
J gene: TRBJ1-2
D gene: TRBD1

CDR3 protein: CASSQDGSDRGRFTEAFF
CDR3 DNA: TGCGCCAGCAGCCAAGATGGCTCCGACAGGGGAAGGTTCACTGAAGCTTTCTTT
clone size: NA
V gene: TRBV4-1
J gene: TRBJ1-1
D gene: TRBD1

CDR3 protein: CASSKAGVPSYEQYF
CDR3 DNA: TGTGCCAGCAGCAAAGCGGGAGTCCCCTCCTACGAGCAGTACTTC
clone size: NA
V gene: TRBV21-1
J gene: TRBJ2-7
D gene: NA

CDR3 protein: CATQPSAAGGTGELFF
CDR3 DNA: TGTGCCACCCAACCCTCCGCAGCGGGAGGAACCGGGGAGCTGTTTTTT
clone size: NA
V gene: TRBV5-4
J gene: TRBJ2-2
D gene: TRBD2

CDR3 protein: CASSYGTTRGAQYF
CDR3 DNA: TGTGCCAGCAGTTACGGGACTACTCGGGGGGCGCAGTATTTT
clone size: NA
V gene: TRBV7-2
J gene: TRBJ2-3
D gene: TRBD2

CDR3 protein: CASQATNQPQHF
CDR3 DNA: TGTGCCTCCCAGGCTACCAATCAGCCCCAGCATTTT
clone size: NA
V gene: TRBV10-3
J gene: TRBJ1-5
D gene: NA

CDR3 protein: CASSLGGLSTGELFF
CDR3 DNA: TGTGCCAGCAGCTTGGGGGGACTAAGCACCGGGGAGCTGTTTTTT
clone size: NA
V gene: TRBV5-6
J gene: TRBJ2-2
D gene: TRBD2

CDR3 protein: CASSFQTSGGWETQYF
CDR3 DNA: TGTGCCAGCAGCTTCCAGACTAGCGGGGGGTGGGAGACCCAGTACTTC
clone size: NA
V gene: TRBV5-4
J gene: TRBJ2-5
D gene: TRBD2

CDR3 protein: CASSGANSPLHF
CDR3 DNA: TGTGCCAGCTCAGGCGCCAATTCACCCCTCCACTTT
clone size: NA
V gene: TRBV28
J gene: TRBJ1-6
D gene: NA

CDR3 protein: CASSERSGANVLTF
CDR3 DNA: TGTGCCAGCAGTGAACGGTCTGGGGCCAACGTCCTGACTTTC
clone size: NA
V gene: TRBV25-1
J gene: TRBJ2-6
D gene: NA

CDR3 protein: CASSPGLAGETQYF
CDR3 DNA: TGTGCCAGCAGCCCCGGACTAGCGGGGGAGACCCAGTACTTC
clone size: once
V gene: TRBV11-2
J gene: TRBJ2-5
D gene: TRBD2

CDR3 protein: CASSLERYEQFF
CDR3 DNA: TGTGCCAGCAGCTTGGAACGGTATGAGCAGTTCTTC
clone size: once
V gene: TRBV5-6
J gene: TRBJ2-1
D gene: NA

CDR3 protein: CTSSHPYRGRNYGYTF
CDR3 DNA: TGCACCAGCAGCCACCCCTACAGGGGGAGAAACTATGGCTACACCTTC
clone size: NA
V gene: TRBV1
J gene: TRBJ1-2
D gene: NA

CDR3 protein: CASSLGQRQADTQYF
CDR3 DNA: TGCGCCAGCAGCCTGGGACAGAGACAGGCAGATACGCAGTATTTT
clone size: NA
V gene: TRBV5-1
J gene: TRBJ2-3
D gene: TRBD1

CDR3 protein: CASSPTARGYGNTIYF
CDR3 DNA: TGTGCCAGCAGCCCTACCGCCAGGGGATATGGAAACACCATATATTTT
clone size: NA
V gene: TRBV7-9
J gene: TRBJ1-3
D gene: NA

CDR3 protein: CASSSGGAGSETQYF
CDR3 DNA: TGTGCCAGTAGCTCGGGGGGAGCGGGAAGCGAGACCCAGTACTTC
clone size: once
V gene: TRBV19
J gene: TRBJ2-5
D gene: TRBD2

CDR3 protein: CASIGPGTSGAQETQYF
CDR3 DNA: TGTGCCAGCATTGGGCCTGGGACTAGCGGGGCTCAAGAGACCCAGTACTTC
clone size: NA
V gene: TRBV28
J gene: TRBJ2-5
D gene: TRBD2

CDR3 protein: CASSFLALGTDTQYF
CDR3 DNA: TGCGCCAGCAGCTTTCTAGCGTTGGGCACAGATACGCAGTATTTT
clone size: NA
V gene: TRBV5-1
J gene: TRBJ2-3
D gene: NA

CDR3 protein: CASSGGAGHNYGYTF
CDR3 DNA: TGTGCCAGCAGCGGGGGGGCAGGGCACAACTATGGCTACACCTTC
clone size: NA
V gene: TRBV27
J gene: TRBJ1-2
D gene: NA

CDR3 protein: CASSPATGGGETQYF
CDR3 DNA: TGCGCCAGCAGCCCAGCGACAGGGGGTGGGGAGACCCAGTACTTC
clone size: NA
V gene: TRBV5-1
J gene: TRBJ2-5
D gene: TRBD1

CDR3 protein: CAISVPPGTGAYEQYF
CDR3 DNA: TGTGCCATCAGTGTCCCCCCGGGGACAGGGGCCTACGAGCAGTACTTC
clone size: NA
V gene: TRBV10-3
J gene: TRBJ2-7
D gene: TRBD1

CDR3 protein: CASSARLAATPPETQYF
CDR3 DNA: TGTGCCAGCAGTGCGCGACTAGCGGCCACCCCGCCGGAGACCCAGTACTTC
clone size: NA
V gene: TRBV27
J gene: TRBJ2-5
D gene: TRBD2

CDR3 protein: CASSPGLAGGETQYF
CDR3 DNA: TGTGCCAGCAGTCCCGGACTAGCGGGAGGAGAGACCCAGTACTTC
clone size: NA
V gene: TRBV6-2/TRBV6-3
J gene: TRBJ2-5
D gene: TRBD2

CDR3 protein: CASSLLPDTEAFF
CDR3 DNA: TGTGCCAGCAGCCTACTCCCTGACACTGAAGCTTTCTTT
clone size: once
V gene: TRBV7-9
J gene: TRBJ1-1
D gene: NA

CDR3 protein: CASSPRRDSLDGAFF
CDR3 DNA: TGTGCCAGCAGCCCGAGGAGGGACTCTTTGGACGGAGCTTTCTTT
clone size: once
V gene: TRBV7-2
J gene: TRBJ1-1
D gene: NA

CDR3 protein: CASSLGREHAETQYF
CDR3 DNA: TGTGCCAGCAGCTTAGGGAGGGAGCACGCGGAGACCCAGTACTTC
clone size: NA
V gene: TRBV11-3
J gene: TRBJ2-5
D gene: NA

CDR3 protein: CASTSRAGGSYEQYF
CDR3 DNA: TGTGCCAGTACCTCCCGGGCGGGGGGCTCCTACGAGCAGTACTTC
clone size: once
V gene: TRBV19
J gene: TRBJ2-7
D gene: TRBD2

CDR3 protein: CATSRDRGRGGYTF
CDR3 DNA: TGTGCCACCAGCAGAGATCGGGGGAGAGGCGGCTACACCTTC
clone size: NA
V gene: TRBV15
J gene: TRBJ1-2
D gene: NA

CDR3 protein: CASSSGTGRGTYEQYF
CDR3 DNA: TGTGCCAGCAGCTCAGGTACAGGGAGAGGCACCTACGAGCAGTACTTC
clone size: NA
V gene: TRBV7-2
J gene: TRBJ2-7
D gene: NA

CDR3 protein: CASSRDRLNTEAFF
CDR3 DNA: TGCGCCAGCAGCCGGGACAGGTTGAACACTGAAGCTTTCTTT
clone size: once
V gene: TRBV5-1
J gene: TRBJ1-1
D gene: TRBD1

CDR3 protein: CASSLGFGGGYEQYF
CDR3 DNA: TGTGCCAGCAGCTTAGGATTCGGGGGAGGCTACGAGCAGTACTTC
clone size: NA
V gene: TRBV7-2
J gene: TRBJ2-7
D gene: NA

CDR3 protein: CATSDLTGGKDEQYF
CDR3 DNA: TGTGCCACCAGTGACCTGACAGGGGGCAAAGACGAGCAGTACTTC
clone size: NA
V gene: TRBV24-1
J gene: TRBJ2-7
D gene: TRBD1

CDR3 protein: CASSFQVSGSAGELFF
CDR3 DNA: TGCGCCAGCAGCTTCCAAGTGAGCGGGAGTGCCGGGGAGCTGTTTTTT
clone size: NA
V gene: TRBV5-1
J gene: TRBJ2-2
D gene: TRBD2

CDR3 protein: CASSLEAGLNIQYF
CDR3 DNA: TGTGCCAGCAGCTTAGAGGCAGGGTTAAACATTCAGTACTTC
clone size: NA
V gene: TRBV7-2
J gene: TRBJ2-4
D gene: NA

CDR3 protein: CASSFQFEQYF
CDR3 DNA: TGTGCCAGCAGTTTCCAGTTCGAGCAGTACTTC
clone size: NA
V gene: TRBV12-3/TRBV12-4
J gene: TRBJ2-7
D gene: NA

CDR3 protein: CASSLGQVFSGANVLTF
CDR3 DNA: TGTGCCAGCAGCTTGGGACAGGTTTTCTCTGGGGCCAACGTCCTGACTTTC
clone size: NA
V gene: TRBV5-4
J gene: TRBJ2-6
D gene: NA

CDR3 protein: CASSLESTEAFF
CDR3 DNA: TGTGCCAGCAGCTTAGAGAGCACTGAAGCTTTCTTT
clone size: NA
V gene: TRBV7-9
J gene: TRBJ1-1
D gene: NA

CDR3 protein: CASSLGPHTEAFF
CDR3 DNA: TGTGCCAGCAGCTTAGGGCCTCACACTGAAGCTTTCTTT
clone size: NA
V gene: TRBV7-3
J gene: TRBJ1-1
D gene: NA